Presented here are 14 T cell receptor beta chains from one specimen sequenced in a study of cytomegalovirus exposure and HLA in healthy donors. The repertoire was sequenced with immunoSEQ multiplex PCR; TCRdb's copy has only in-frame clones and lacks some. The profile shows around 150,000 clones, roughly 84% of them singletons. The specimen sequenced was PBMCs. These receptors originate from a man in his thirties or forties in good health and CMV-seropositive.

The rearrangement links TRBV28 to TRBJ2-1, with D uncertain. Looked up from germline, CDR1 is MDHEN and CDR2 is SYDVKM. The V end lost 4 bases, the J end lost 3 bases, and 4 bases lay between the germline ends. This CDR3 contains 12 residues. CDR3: CASSSIYNEQFF. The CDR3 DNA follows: TGTGCCAGCAGTTCTATCTACAATGAGCAGTTCTTC.

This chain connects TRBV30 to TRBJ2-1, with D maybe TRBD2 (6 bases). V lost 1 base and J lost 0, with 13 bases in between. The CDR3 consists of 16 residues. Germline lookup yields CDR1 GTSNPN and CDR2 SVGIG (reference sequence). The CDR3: CAWSDRDFNSYNEQFF. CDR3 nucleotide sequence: TGTGCCTGGAGTGACCGGGACTTTAACTCCTACAATGAGCAGTTCTTC.

This chain's CDR3 is CASSVQGLTEAFF. In nucleotides, the CDR3 is TGTGCCAGCAGCGTCCAGGGTCTGACTGAAGCTTTCTTT. The chain recombines TRBV9 with TRBJ1-1, with a possible D match to TRBD1 (5 bases). Trimming cost V 2 bases and J 5 bases, with 10 bases left between them. This CDR3 has 13 amino acids. Germline loops: CDR1 SGDLS, CDR2 YYNGEE. The full variable domain, with the rest looked up from reference TRBV9 and TRBJ1-1, is DSGVTQTPKHLITATGQRVTLRCSPRSGDLSVYWYQQSLDQGLQFLIQYYNGEERAKGNILERFSAQQFPDLHSELNLSSLELGDSALYFCASSVQGLTEAFFGQGTRLTVV.

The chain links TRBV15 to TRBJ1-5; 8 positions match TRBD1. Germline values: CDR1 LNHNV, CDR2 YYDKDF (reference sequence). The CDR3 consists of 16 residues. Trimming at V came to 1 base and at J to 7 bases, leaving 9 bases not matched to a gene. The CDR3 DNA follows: TGTGCCACCAGCAGAGCCAGGGCAGGGGGCGGGCAGCCCCAGCATTTT. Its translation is CATSRARAGGGQPQHF.

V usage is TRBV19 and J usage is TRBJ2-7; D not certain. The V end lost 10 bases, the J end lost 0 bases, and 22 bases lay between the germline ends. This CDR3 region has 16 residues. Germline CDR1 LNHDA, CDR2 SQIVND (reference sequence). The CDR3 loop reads CATSPSGLRSSYEQYF. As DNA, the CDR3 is TGTGCCACCTCCCCCTCAGGATTACGAAGCTCCTACGAGCAGTACTTC.

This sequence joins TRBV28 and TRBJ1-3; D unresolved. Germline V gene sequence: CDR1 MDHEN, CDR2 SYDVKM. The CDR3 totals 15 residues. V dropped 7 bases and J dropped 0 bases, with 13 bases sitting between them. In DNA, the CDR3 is TGTGCCAGCATTCCCGGGCGGGGCTCTGGAAACACCATATATTTT. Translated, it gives CASIPGRGSGNTIYF.

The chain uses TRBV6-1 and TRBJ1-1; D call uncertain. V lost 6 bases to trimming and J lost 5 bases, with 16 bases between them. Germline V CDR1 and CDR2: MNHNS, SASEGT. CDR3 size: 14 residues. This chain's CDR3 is CASRDLLLGTEAFF. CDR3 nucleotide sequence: TGTGCCAGCAGGGACTTACTACTCGGGACTGAAGCTTTCTTT.

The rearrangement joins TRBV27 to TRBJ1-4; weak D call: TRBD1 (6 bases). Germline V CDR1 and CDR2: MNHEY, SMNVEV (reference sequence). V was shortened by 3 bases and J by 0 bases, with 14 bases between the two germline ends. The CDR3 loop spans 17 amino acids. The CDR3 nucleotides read TGTGCCAGCAGTTTCTCCTTCAGGGGTTCAACTAATGAAAAACTGTTTTTT. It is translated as CASSFSFRGSTNEKLFF.

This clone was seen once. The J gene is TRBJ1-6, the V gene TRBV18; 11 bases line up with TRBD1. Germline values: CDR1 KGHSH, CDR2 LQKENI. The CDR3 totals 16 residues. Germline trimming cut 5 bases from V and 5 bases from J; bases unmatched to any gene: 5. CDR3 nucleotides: TGTGCCAGCTCAAGGGTGGGACAGGGGGATAATTCACCCCTCCACTTT. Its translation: CASSRVGQGDNSPLHF.

The CDR3 coding sequence is TGTGCCAGCAGACAACAGGGGCGCGATTCACCCCTCCACTTT. Protein: CASRQQGRDSPLHF. The chain has TRBV6-4 and TRBJ1-6, with 7 nucleotides matching TRBD1. CDR3 length: 14 amino acids. Losses at the gene ends were 6 bases for V and 8 bases for J; bases not matched to a gene: 7. CDR1 MRHNA and CDR2 SNTAGT come from the germline V gene.

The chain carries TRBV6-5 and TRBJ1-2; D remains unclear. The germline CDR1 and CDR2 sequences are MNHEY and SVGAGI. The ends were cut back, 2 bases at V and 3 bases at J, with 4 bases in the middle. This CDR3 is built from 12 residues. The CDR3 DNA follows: TGTGCCAGCAGTTACGTCTACTATGGCTACACCTTC. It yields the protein CASSYVYYGYTF.

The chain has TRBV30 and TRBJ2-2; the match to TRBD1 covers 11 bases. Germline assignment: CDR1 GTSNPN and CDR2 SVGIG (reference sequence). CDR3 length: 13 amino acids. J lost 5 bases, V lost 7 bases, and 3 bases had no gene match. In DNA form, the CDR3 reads TGTGCCTCGGGACAGGGGGGAACCGGGGAGCTGTTTTTT. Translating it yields CASGQGGTGELFF.

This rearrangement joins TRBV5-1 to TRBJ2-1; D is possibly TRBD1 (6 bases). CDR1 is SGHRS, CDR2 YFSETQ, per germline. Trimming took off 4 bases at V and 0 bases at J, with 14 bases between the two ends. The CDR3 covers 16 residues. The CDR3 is CASSGTPSSSYNEQFF. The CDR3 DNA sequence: TGCGCCAGCAGCGGGACACCTTCAAGCTCCTACAATGAGCAGTTCTTC. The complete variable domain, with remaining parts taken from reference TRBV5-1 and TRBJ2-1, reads KAGVTQTPRYLIKTRGQQVTLSCSPISGHRSVSWYQQTPGQGLQFLFEYFSETQRNKGNFPGRFSGRQFSNSRSEMNVSTLELGDSALYLCASSGTPSSSYNEQFFGPGTRLTVL.

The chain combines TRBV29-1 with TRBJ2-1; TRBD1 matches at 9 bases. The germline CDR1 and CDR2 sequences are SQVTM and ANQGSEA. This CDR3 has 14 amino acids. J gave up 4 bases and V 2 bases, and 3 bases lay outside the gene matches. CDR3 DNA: TGCAGCGTTGAACGTGGGACAGGGTACAATGAGCAGTTCTTC. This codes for CSVERGTGYNEQFF.